The 24 T cell receptor beta chains in this list originate from one sample, sequenced in a study of blood T cell repertoires in COVID-19. Measured with immunoSEQ multiplex PCR; TCRdb has only the in-frame clones, and not every one. The table includes fewer than 100,000 clones, about 85% detected once. What was sequenced was peripheral blood. Every receptor here comes from a human donor in a cohort sampled during active COVID-19.

This chain joins TRBV24-1 and TRBJ2-1, with 7 bases matching TRBD2. The J segment lost 7 bases and the V segment lost 7 bases, leaving 9 bases of the junction unmatched. Germline V CDR1 and CDR2: KGHDR, SFDVKD. This CDR3 contains 14 residues. DNA for the CDR3: TGTGCCACCAGGGGTTCCGGCGGGAGTAATGAGCAGTTCTTC. Its protein is CATRGSGGSNEQFF.

The V call is TRBV11-3, the J call TRBJ2-1, with D possibly TRBD2 on 7 matching bases. The ends were cut back, 5 bases at V and 0 bases at J, with 17 bases in the middle. The CDR3 sequence is 17 residues long. Germline V gives CDR1 SGHNT, CDR2 YENEEA. Here the CDR3 DNA reads TGTGCCAGCAGCGGGGGGGGCCTAGCGGCCTCCTACAATGAGCAGTTCTTC. Amino acid sequence: CASSGGGLAASYNEQFF.

The chain combines TRBV18 with TRBJ2-1; the D gene is possibly TRBD2 (5 bases). Trimming left V 3 bases short and J 4 bases short, with 13 bases between. CDR1 is KGHSH and CDR2 is LQKENI in the germline V gene. This CDR3 comprises 15 residues. CDR3 residues: CASSPRELNYNEQFF. The CDR3, as DNA: TGTGCCAGCTCACCGAGGGAGCTAAATTACAATGAGCAGTTCTTC.

The chain's CDR3 is CASSPAEEWNTDTQYF. The CDR3 DNA reads TGTGCCAGCAGCCCGGCCGAGGAGTGGAACACAGATACGCAGTATTTT. The rearrangement links TRBV3-1 (or the pseudogene TRBV3-2) to TRBJ2-3; D not certain. The germline gives CDR1 LGHDT, CDR2 YNNKEL (reference sequence). V lost 4 bases and J 2 bases, leaving 16 bases between the germline ends. The CDR3 contains 16 residues.

This clone was seen a handful of times. This sequence joins TRBV27 and TRBJ1-2, with D perhaps matching TRBD1 (6 bases). From germline, CDR1 is MNHEY and CDR2 SMNVEV (reference sequence). This CDR3 region has 13 residues. V lost 6 bases and J 4 bases, leaving 12 bases between the germline ends. The CDR3 nucleotides are TGTGCCAGCAGCATCGCGGGGGCCTATGGCTACACCTTC. It specifies CASSIAGAYGYTF.

The rearrangement uses TRBV7-8 and TRBJ2-2, with 8 bases matching TRBD2. Per germline, CDR1 SGHVS and CDR2 FQNEAQ. With V trimmed by 4 bases and J by 6 bases, 10 bases remained unmatched. This CDR3 spans 16 amino acids. The CDR3 DNA reads TGTGCCAGCAGCTCTCCCGGGACTAGAAAGGCCGGGGAGCTGTTTTTT. It translates to CASSSPGTRKAGELFF.

The chain has TRBV5-4 and TRBJ2-7, with D hard to call. This CDR3 spans 11 amino acids. CDR1 and CDR2 (germline): SGHNT, YYREEE (reference sequence). Trimming took 1 base from V and 7 from J, leaving 6 bases between them. CDR3 amino acids: CASSLTDEQYF. CDR3 sequence (DNA): TGTGCCAGCAGCTTGACAGATGAGCAGTACTTC.

The chain joins TRBV19 to TRBJ1-5; TRBD1 is a possible D gene (6 bases). The CDR3 consists of 16 residues. Germline V CDR1 and CDR2: LNHDA, SQIVND (reference sequence). V was cut by 6 bases and J by 4 bases, with 19 bases left in between. CDR3 region: CASSKGGAGANQPQHF. The DNA for the CDR3 is TGTGCCAGTAGCAAAGGGGGGGCAGGGGCGAATCAGCCCCAGCATTTT. The complete variable domain, with remaining parts taken from reference TRBV19 and TRBJ1-5, reads DGGITQSPKYLFRKEGQNVTLSCEQNLNHDAMYWYRQDPGQGLRLIYYSQIVNDFQKGDIAEGYSVSREKKESFPLTVTSAQKNPTAFYLCASSKGGAGANQPQHFGDGTRLSIL.

This clone was counted a few times. The chain links TRBV4-2 to TRBJ1-1, with a possible D match to TRBD1 (6 bases). The germline CDR1 and CDR2 sequences are LGHNA and YNFKEQ. The CDR3 runs to 15 residues. Trimming took off 3 bases at V and 5 bases at J, with 16 bases between the two ends. CDR3 sequence (DNA): TGTGCCAGCAGCCAGTACCAGGGGCGAGGGACTGAAGCTTTCTTT. This encodes CASSQYQGRGTEAFF.

This clone occurred a few times. V and J are TRBV28 and TRBJ1-6; D remains ambiguous. The CDR3 consists of 13 residues. The germline V gene encodes CDR1 MDHEN and CDR2 SYDVKM. The V gene lost 4 bases and the J gene lost 10 bases, with 11 bases spanning the gap. CDR3 in DNA: TGTGCCAGCAGTTCCGGCGGGAGGTCACCCCTCCACTTT. This encodes CASSSGGRSPLHF.

V usage is TRBV15 and J usage is TRBJ2-1, with D possibly TRBD2 on 6 matching bases. Per the germline V gene, CDR1 is LNHNV and CDR2 is YYDKDF (reference sequence). Between the trimmed V and J ends, which lost 1 base and 0 bases, there was a span of 7 bases. This CDR3 is built from 15 residues. In DNA, the CDR3 is TGTGCCACCAGCAGAGGGACTAACTCCTACAATGAGCAGTTCTTC. Amino acid sequence: CATSRGTNSYNEQFF.

Concerning this clone: Other DNA sequences of this sample code for an identical CDR3. The chain joins TRBV6-5 to TRBJ2-3, with 7 bases aligning to TRBD2. Per germline, CDR1 MNHEY and CDR2 SVGAGI. The J segment lost 3 bases and the V segment lost 6 bases, leaving 3 bases of the junction unmatched. This CDR3 spans 13 amino acids. Written as DNA, the CDR3 is TGTGCCAGCAGGGGTAGCGGGACAGATACGCAGTATTTT. It encodes CASRGSGTDTQYF.

The chain couples TRBV30 to TRBJ2-5, with D tentatively TRBD2 (6 bases). The CDR3 loop spans 17 amino acids. Germline CDR1 GTSNPN, CDR2 SVGIG (reference sequence). The V end was cut by 2 bases, the J end by 4 bases, with 23 bases between. DNA of the CDR3: TGTGCCTGGAGTACGGGACTTAGTTGGGGGGACGGAGAGACCCAGTACTTC. As protein: CAWSTGLSWGDGETQYF.

This clone was seen only a few times. The chain carries TRBV15 and TRBJ1-5, with a possible D match to TRBD1 (5 bases). Germline values: CDR1 LNHNV, CDR2 YYDKDF (reference sequence). V was shortened by 4 bases and J by 5 bases, with 18 bases between the two germline ends. This CDR3 comprises 16 residues. The CDR3 coding sequence is TGTGCCACCAGCAACCGCGGGGGGGTGTACGATCAGCCCCAGCATTTT. Translating gives CATSNRGGVYDQPQHF.

This chain connects TRBV7-3 to TRBJ2-1; 10 nucleotides match TRBD2. Per the germline V gene, CDR1 is SGHTA and CDR2 is FQGTGA. V dropped 2 bases and J dropped 6; count of bases not matched to a gene: 4. This CDR3 contains 15 residues. The CDR3: CASSLSLAGLNEQFF. The CDR3 DNA follows: TGTGCCAGCAGCTTATCACTAGCGGGACTCAATGAGCAGTTCTTC.

This clone appeared a single time. J is TRBJ2-3 and V is TRBV11-2; 14 nucleotides match TRBD2. The CDR3 is 18 residues long. V dropped 2 bases and J dropped 4; count of bases not matched to a gene: 8. From germline, CDR1 is SGHAT and CDR2 FQNNGV. The CDR3 spells CASSLRPGLAGDSDTQYF. The CDR3 DNA sequence: TGTGCCAGCAGCTTACGCCCGGGACTAGCGGGAGACTCAGATACGCAGTATTTT.

The V and J genes are TRBV7-2 and TRBJ2-1; weak D call: TRBD2 (7 bases). Germline assignment: CDR1 SGHTA and CDR2 FQGNSA. The ends were cut back, 7 bases at V and 15 bases at J, with 22 bases in the middle. This CDR3 spans 13 amino acids. The CDR3 here is CASNKQGGDSPFF. The CDR3 nucleotides are TGTGCCAGCAATAAACAGGGAGGGGATAGTCCGTTCTTC.

The rearrangement joins TRBV19 to TRBJ2-1, with D perhaps TRBD2 (5 bases). From germline, CDR1 is LNHDA and CDR2 SQIVND (reference sequence). The CDR3 consists of 12 residues. V lost 8 bases and J 6 bases, leaving 11 bases between the germline ends. This CDR3 reads CASLGRGNEQFF. In DNA form, the CDR3 reads TGTGCCAGTTTGGGTCGGGGCAATGAGCAGTTCTTC.

This chain uses TRBV7-8 with TRBJ1-1; D remains unclear. Trimming stripped 2 bases from V and 3 bases from J, with 13 bases between. This CDR3 has 15 residues. Germline V CDR1 and CDR2: SGHVS, FQNEAQ. CDR3 bases: TGTGCCAGCAGCTTACCGGGCCTCGGGGACACTGAAGCTTTCTTT. Its protein is CASSLPGLGDTEAFF.

The chain links TRBV5-8 to TRBJ1-2; D is uncertain. Trimming stripped 2 bases from V and 8 bases from J, with 10 bases between. Looked up from germline, CDR1 is SGHTS and CDR2 is YDEGEE. This CDR3 spans 12 amino acids. The CDR3 region is CASSFLEEGYTF. CDR3 in DNA: TGTGCCAGCAGCTTTTTGGAGGAGGGCTACACCTTC.

The rearrangement uses TRBV6-5 and TRBJ2-7, with D tentatively TRBD2 (6 bases). Trimming took off 5 bases at V and 3 bases at J, with 17 bases between the two ends. The CDR3 loop spans 15 amino acids. The germline CDR1 and CDR2 sequences are MNHEY and SVGAGI. In nucleotides, the CDR3 is TGTGCCAGCAGTAAATACGGAGGGGCGGGCTACGAGCAGTACTTC. Its translation is CASSKYGGAGYEQYF.

The chain has TRBV19 and TRBJ2-7, with TRBD2 as a possible D gene (6 bases). CDR1 is LNHDA, CDR2 SQIVND, per germline (reference sequence). The CDR3 contains 14 residues. V lost 7 bases and J 3 bases, leaving 16 bases between the germline ends. The CDR3 coding sequence is TGTGCCAGTATCGGTATCGGGAGCATCTACGAGCAGTACTTC. Amino acid sequence: CASIGIGSIYEQYF.

The chain couples TRBV10-3 to TRBJ2-2, with 7 bases fitting TRBD1. CDR3 length equals 14 residues. The V segment lost 3 bases and the J segment 7 bases; nucleotides outside the gene matches: 5. Germline V gene data show CDR1 as ENHRY and CDR2 as SYGVKD. The DNA for the CDR3 is TGTGCCATCAGTGAAACCAGGGACAGCGGGGAGCTGTTTTTT. This sequence encodes CAISETRDSGELFF.

This clone was picked up one time. The chain has TRBV5-8 and TRBJ2-1, with 12 bases identical to TRBD2. V dropped 4 bases and J dropped 9; count of bases not matched to a gene: 8. The germline V gene encodes CDR1 SGHTS and CDR2 YDEGEE. The CDR3 covers 15 residues. The CDR3 is CASSQTSGSLGEQFF. The CDR3 nucleotides read TGTGCCAGCAGCCAGACTAGCGGGAGCCTCGGTGAGCAGTTCTTC.